The 21 T cell receptor beta chains below all came from one sample that was sequenced in a study of T cells in Graves' hyperthyroidism and ophthalmopathy. There were TCR beta CDR3 regions amplified from RNA transcripts. TCR CDR3 regions were first amplified by RT-PCR with HTBI primers. TCRdb called the multiplex PCR reads again in MiXCR, with one record for every CDR3 protein. The sample lists 600,000 to 750,000 distinct CDR3 sequences, roughly 17% seen once, with around 15% in the top ten. Sequenced: blood. Every receptor here comes from a man between 50 and 59 years old with Graves' hyperthyroidism.

This clonotype was counted a few times. CDR3 DNA sequence: TGTGCCAGCAGTCAGGCTGAAACCTACAATGAGCAGTTCTTC. Amino acids: CASSQAETYNEQFF. The chain has TRBV6-1 and TRBJ2-1; no definite D call. The CDR3 spans 14 residues. In germline, CDR1 is MNHNS, CDR2 SASEGT. The V end lost 5 bases, the J end lost 2 bases, and 10 bases lay between the germline ends.

This clonotype occurred many times. The rearrangement joins TRBV6-2 or TRBV6-3 to TRBJ2-7; 7 nucleotides match TRBD1. The CDR3 is made up of 15 amino acids. Unmatched junction bases numbered 12, after V lost 6 bases and J lost 4 bases. The germline V gene encodes CDR1 MNHEY and CDR2 SVGEGT. CDR3 sequence: CASSPGIQGSYEQYF. In DNA, the CDR3 is TGTGCCAGCAGCCCCGGTATACAGGGGTCATACGAGCAGTACTTC.

The table lists this clonotype with many counts. This chain links TRBV3-1 with TRBJ2-2; 9 nucleotides align to TRBD1. Germline CDR1 LGHDT, CDR2 YNNKEL (reference sequence). V gave up 1 base and J gave up 5 bases; unmatched junction bases: 5. The CDR3 covers 16 residues. CDR3 residues: CASSQGGQGRTGELFF. CDR3 nucleotide sequence: TGTGCCAGCAGCCAAGGTGGACAGGGGAGGACCGGGGAGCTGTTTTTT.

Only a few counts were recorded for this clonotype. The rearrangement links TRBV29-1 to TRBJ1-1, with 10 bases matching TRBD1. Germline lookup yields CDR1 SQVTM and CDR2 ANQGSEA. The CDR3 has 13 amino acids. The V and J ends lost 7 bases and 11 bases, in that order; junction bases with no gene match: 13. The CDR3 protein is CSGKTGGERRAFF. CDR3 coding DNA: TGCAGCGGAAAGACAGGGGGCGAAAGACGGGCTTTCTTT. Combining the CDR3 with reference TRBV29-1 and TRBJ1-1 gives the whole variable domain SAVISQKPSRDICQRGTSLTIQCQVDSQVTMMFWYRQQPGQSLTLIATANQGSEATYESGFVIDKFPISRPNLTFSTLTVSNMSPEDSSIYLCSGKTGGERRAFFGQGTRLTVV.

This clonotype was observed many times. The chain is built from TRBV14 and TRBJ2-1; 11 bases match TRBD2. The CDR3 totals 15 residues. Germline CDR1 SGHDN, CDR2 FVKESK. Trimming cost V 3 bases and J 4 bases; bases outside gene matches: 2. DNA for the CDR3: TGTGCCAGCAGCCAGACTAGCGGGGCTTACAATGAGCAGTTCTTC. Its translation is CASSQTSGAYNEQFF.

There are many counts of this clonotype. V is TRBV28 and J is TRBJ1-5, with TRBD1 matching over 7 bases. V gave up 7 bases and J gave up 7 bases; unmatched junction bases: 10. Germline V gene lookup returns CDR1 MDHEN and CDR2 SYDVKM. The CDR3 is made up of 14 amino acids. The CDR3 is CASTQGGAKQPQHF. The CDR3 DNA reads as TGTGCCAGCACCCAGGGGGGGGCGAAGCAGCCCCAGCATTTT.

This clonotype was counted between two and nine times. The rearrangement links TRBV4-2 to TRBJ1-5; no definite D call. This CDR3 contains 15 residues. From germline, CDR1 is LGHNA and CDR2 YNFKEQ. The germline V and J ends were trimmed by 3 bases and 2 bases, with 11 bases remaining between them. The CDR3 here is CASSHFWQGNQPQHF. CDR3 bases: TGTGCCAGCAGCCATTTCTGGCAGGGCAATCAGCCCCAGCATTTT.

The CDR3 loop is CASSSAGTSGGSYNEQFF. Written as DNA, the CDR3 is TGTGCCAGCAGTTCGGCCGGGACTAGCGGAGGGAGCTACAATGAGCAGTTCTTC. The rearrangement uses TRBV28 and TRBJ2-1; 11 positions agree with TRBD2. The V segment lost 4 bases and the J segment 3 bases; nucleotides outside the gene matches: 11. This CDR3 is 18 amino acids long. In germline, CDR1 is MDHEN, CDR2 SYDVKM. Using reference TRBV28 and TRBJ2-1 for the parts outside the CDR3, the full variable domain is DVKVTQSSRYLVKRTGEKVFLECVQDMDHENMFWYRQDPGLGLRLIYFSYDVKMKEKGDIPEGYSVSREKKERFSLILESASTNQTSMYLCASSSAGTSGGSYNEQFFGPGTRLTVL.

This clonotype was seen many times. V usage is TRBV24-1 and J usage is TRBJ2-1, with 10 positions matching TRBD2. Germline CDR1 is KGHDR and CDR2 is SFDVKD. V shed 7 bases and J 8 bases; nucleotides not matched to a gene: 7. The CDR3 totals 14 residues. The CDR3 loop is CATRTGTSEHEQFF. Here the CDR3 DNA reads TGTGCCACCAGAACCGGGACTAGCGAACATGAGCAGTTCTTC.

This clonotype was seen repeatedly, ten times or more. J is TRBJ1-6 and V is TRBV3-1, with D possibly matching TRBD1 (5 bases). The length of the CDR3 is 15 residues. Germline V gene lookup returns CDR1 LGHDT and CDR2 YNNKEL (reference sequence). V was trimmed by 1 base and J by 7 bases, leaving 11 bases between them. CDR3 nucleotide sequence: TGTGCCAGCAGCCAAGGGGACGTAGCCAATTCACCCCTCCACTTT. Translating it yields CASSQGDVANSPLHF.

The sample holds many counts of this clonotype. This chain links TRBV20-1 with TRBJ1-5; D may be TRBD1 (5 bases). This CDR3 contains 15 residues. The germline V gene has CDR1 DFQATT and CDR2 SNEGSKA (reference sequence). Trimming took 1 base from V and 4 from J, leaving 14 bases between them. CDR3 nucleotides: TGCAGTGCTAGAGTAGGGGAGCTCGGAAATCAGCCCCAGCATTTT. This codes for CSARVGELGNQPQHF.

This clonotype was counted between two and nine times. The rearrangement links TRBV12-3 or TRBV12-4 to TRBJ2-3; 9 bases line up with TRBD2. Trimming cost V 5 bases and J 4 bases; bases outside gene matches: 4. The CDR3 has 14 amino acids. In DNA form, the CDR3 reads TGTGCCAGCAGTAGAGCGGGAGGAGCAGATACGCAGTATTTT. This codes for CASSRAGGADTQYF.

In this sample, this clonotype turned up a few times. The chain couples TRBV2 to TRBJ1-1, with D possibly TRBD1 on 5 matching bases. Per the germline V gene, CDR1 is SNHLY and CDR2 is FYNNEI. V dropped 3 bases and J dropped 5 bases, with 13 bases sitting between them. This CDR3 is 14 amino acids long. The CDR3 DNA reads TGTGCCAGCAGTGATCCCGGGGGAGAAACTGAAGCTTTCTTT. As protein: CASSDPGGETEAFF. The entire variable domain, with the rest obtained from reference TRBV2 and TRBJ1-1, is as follows: EPEVTQTPSHQVTQMGQEVILRCVPISNHLYFYWYRQILGQKVEFLVSFYNNEISEKSEIFDDQFSVERPDGSNFTLKIRSTKLEDSAMYFCASSDPGGETEAFFGQGTRLTVV.

This clonotype was seen at least ten times. The chain couples TRBV5-1 to TRBJ2-5; the D is unclear. CDR1 is SGHRS and CDR2 is YFSETQ in the germline V gene. The CDR3 extends over 14 amino acids. Trimming took off 0 bases at V and 2 bases at J, with 8 bases between the two ends. The DNA of the CDR3 is TGCGCCAGCAGCTTGGACTCAGTTCAAGAGACCCAGTACTTC. Translating gives CASSLDSVQETQYF.

A few counts support this clonotype. The chain joins TRBV29-1 to TRBJ1-1; TRBD1 might be the D (6 bases). Trimming took off 6 bases at V and 2 bases at J, with 13 bases between the two ends. CDR3 length: 13 residues. Per germline, CDR1 SQVTM and CDR2 ANQGSEA. The CDR3 DNA sequence: TGCAGCGTGGGAAAACAGGGAAACACTGAAGCTTTCTTT. As protein: CSVGKQGNTEAFF.

This clonotype was seen ten or more times. The chain has TRBV7-3 and TRBJ2-1, with TRBD2 matching 10 bases. The CDR3 is made up of 17 amino acids. The junction had 10 bases not matched to a gene; V was cut back by 4 bases and J by 4 bases. Germline CDR1 is SGHTA and CDR2 is FQGTGA. CDR3 sequence reads: CASSSSSGSTYYNEQFF. The CDR3 DNA reads TGTGCCAGCAGCTCCTCTAGCGGGAGTACTTATTACAATGAGCAGTTCTTC.

This clonotype has ten or more counts. This rearrangement joins TRBV20-1 to TRBJ1-5, with D uncertain. CDR3 length: 13 amino acids. Trimming took off 3 bases at V and 6 bases at J, with 12 bases between the two ends. Per the germline V gene, CDR1 is DFQATT and CDR2 is SNEGSKA (reference sequence). In nucleotides, the CDR3 is TGCAGTGCTAGCCTTTGGGCAGGTCAGCCCCAGCATTTT. Protein product: CSASLWAGQPQHF.

This clonotype has ten or more counts. V is TRBV5-1 and J is TRBJ2-7; unclear D gene. The CDR3 is made up of 14 amino acids. With 1 base removed from V and 5 bases from J, the gap between germline ends came to 13 bases. CDR1 is SGHRS and CDR2 is YFSETQ in the germline V gene. CDR3 protein: CASSLYETLDEQYF. The CDR3 DNA reads as TGCGCCAGCAGCTTGTATGAAACCCTAGACGAGCAGTACTTC. Full variable domain (rest looked up from reference TRBV5-1 and TRBJ2-7): KAGVTQTPRYLIKTRGQQVTLSCSPISGHRSVSWYQQTPGQGLQFLFEYFSETQRNKGNFPGRFSGRQFSNSRSEMNVSTLELGDSALYLCASSLYETLDEQYFGPGTRLTVT.

The chain combines TRBV6-5 with TRBJ1-1; D is perhaps TRBD1 (5 bases). The CDR3 totals 14 residues. V was shortened by 1 base and J by 2 bases, with 8 bases between the two germline ends. Per the germline V gene, CDR1 is MNHEY and CDR2 is SVGAGI. CDR3 bases: TGTGCCAGCAGTTACTTTCAGGGAAACACTGAAGCTTTCTTT. Translated, it gives CASSYFQGNTEAFF.

This chain uses TRBV24-1 with TRBJ2-5; D unresolved. Germline V gene lookup returns CDR1 KGHDR and CDR2 SFDVKD. V was pared by 3 bases and J by 5 bases, with 6 bases between. CDR3 length: 12 amino acids. CDR3 sequence reads: CATSDPFETQYF. The CDR3 DNA follows: TGTGCCACCAGTGATCCGTTTGAGACCCAGTACTTC.

Ten or more counts support this clonotype. A much larger clone is a single base away; this may be a read error. The V gene is TRBV28, the J gene TRBJ1-1, with D possibly being TRBD1 (6 bases). CDR3 size: 13 residues. CDR1 is MDHEN and CDR2 is SYDVKM in the germline V gene. V dropped 3 bases and J dropped 3 bases, with 8 bases sitting between them. The chain's CDR3 is CASSFGGHTEAFF. The CDR3 DNA is TGTGCCAGCAGTTTCGGGGGGCACACTGAAGCTTTCTTT.